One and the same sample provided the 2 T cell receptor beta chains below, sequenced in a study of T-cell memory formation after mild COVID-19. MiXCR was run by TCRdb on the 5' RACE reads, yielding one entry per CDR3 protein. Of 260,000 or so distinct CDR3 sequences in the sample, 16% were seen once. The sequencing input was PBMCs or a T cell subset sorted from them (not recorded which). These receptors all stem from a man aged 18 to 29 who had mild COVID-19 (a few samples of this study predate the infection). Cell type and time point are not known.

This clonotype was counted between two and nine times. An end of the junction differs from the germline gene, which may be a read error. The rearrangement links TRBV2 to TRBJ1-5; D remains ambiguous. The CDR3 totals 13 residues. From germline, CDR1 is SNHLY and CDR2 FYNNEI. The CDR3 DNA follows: TGTGCCAGCAGCAGTGACGTTGGGAGGGAAAACTCTTTT. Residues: CASSSDVGRENSF.

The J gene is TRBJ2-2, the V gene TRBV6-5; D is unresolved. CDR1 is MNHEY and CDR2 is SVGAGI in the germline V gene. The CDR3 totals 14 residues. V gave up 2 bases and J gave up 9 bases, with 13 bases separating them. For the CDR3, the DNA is TGTGCCAGCAGTTACCTCGACTCCTCCCGGGAGCTGTTTTTT. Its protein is CASSYLDSSRELFF.